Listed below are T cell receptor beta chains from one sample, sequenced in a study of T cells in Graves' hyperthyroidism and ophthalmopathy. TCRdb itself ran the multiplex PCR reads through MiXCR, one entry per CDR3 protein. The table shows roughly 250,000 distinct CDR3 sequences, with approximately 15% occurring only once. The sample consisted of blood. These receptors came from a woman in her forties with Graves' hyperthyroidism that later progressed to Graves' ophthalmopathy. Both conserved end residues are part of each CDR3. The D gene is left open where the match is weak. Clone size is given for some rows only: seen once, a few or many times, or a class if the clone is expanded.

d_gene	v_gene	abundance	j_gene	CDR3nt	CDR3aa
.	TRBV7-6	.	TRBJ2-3	TGTGCCAGCAGCACCGGCCATAAACAAAGTCCTCGCGATCCTAGCACAGATACGCAGTATTTT	CASSTGHKQSPRDPSTDTQYF
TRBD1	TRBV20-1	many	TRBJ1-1	TGCAGTGCTAGGCGGACAGGAGCTGAAGCTTTCTTT	CSARRTGAEAFF
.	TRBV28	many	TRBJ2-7	TGTGCCAGCAGTTTCCCAGGGCCCTACGAGCAGTACTTC	CASSFPGPYEQYF
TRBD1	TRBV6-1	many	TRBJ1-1	TGTGCCAGCACCGGGACAGGGGGTGCGACTGAAGCTTTCTTT	CASTGTGGATEAFF
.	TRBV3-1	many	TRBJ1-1	TGTGCCAGCAGCCAAGCGTTGCGGGCATTGAACACTGAAGCTTTCTTT	CASSQALRALNTEAFF
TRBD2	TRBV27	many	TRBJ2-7	TGTGCCAGCAGTTCTAGCGGGAGGGTAGGGGGTAACGAGCAGTACTTC	CASSSSGRVGGNEQYF
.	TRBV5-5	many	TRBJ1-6	TGTGCCAGCAGCTTGGCAGGGTTTCGATCACCCCTCCACTTT	CASSLAGFRSPLHF
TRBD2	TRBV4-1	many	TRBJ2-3	TGCGCCAGCAGCCAAGATCATGGACTAGCGGGGACAGATACGCAGTATTTT	CASSQDHGLAGTDTQYF
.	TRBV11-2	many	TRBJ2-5	TGTGCCAGCAGCGGGCTTCAAGAGACCCAGTACTTC	CASSGLQETQYF
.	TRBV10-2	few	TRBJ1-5	TGCGCCAGCAGTAACCCCCCGGAGCCCCAGCATTTT	CASSNPPEPQHF
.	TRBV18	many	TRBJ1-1	TGTGCCAGCTCACGATCGGGAGAGATGAACACTGAAGCTTTCTTT	CASSRSGEMNTEAFF
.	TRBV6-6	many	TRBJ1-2	TGTGCCAGCAGTTACTCGCCCTTCACCCAGGGCTATGGCTACACCTTC	CASSYSPFTQGYGYTF
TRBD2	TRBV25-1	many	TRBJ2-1	TGTGCCAGCAGTGCTACTAGCGATCTTGGCAATGAGCAGTTCTTC	CASSATSDLGNEQFF
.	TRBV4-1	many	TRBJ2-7	TGCGCCAGCAGCCAGTCGTACGGGGGCACCTACGAGCAGTACTTC	CASSQSYGGTYEQYF
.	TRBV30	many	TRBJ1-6	TGTGCCTGGAGGTCCCTCGGGGATTCACCCCTCCACTTT	CAWRSLGDSPLHF
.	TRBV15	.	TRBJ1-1	TGTGCCACCAGCAGAGAACCGGGACAAACGAACACTGAAGCTTTCTTT	CATSREPGQTNTEAFF
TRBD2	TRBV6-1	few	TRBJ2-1	TGTGCCAGCAGGGATAGCGGGAGGGCCGGGAATGAGCAGTTCTTC	CASRDSGRAGNEQFF
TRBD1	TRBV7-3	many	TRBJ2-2	TGTGCCAGCAGCTTAACTCGCAGACAGGGTACCGGGGAGCTGTTTTTT	CASSLTRRQGTGELFF
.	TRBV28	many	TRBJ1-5	TGTGCCAGCAGCTTCAGGGGCTATAGCAATCAGCCCCAGCATTTT	CASSFRGYSNQPQHF
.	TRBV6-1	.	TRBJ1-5	TGTGCCAGCAGTCTGACAGGTCATCAGCCCCAGCATTTT	CASSLTGHQPQHF
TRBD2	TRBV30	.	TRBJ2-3	TGTGCCTGGTGTAGCGGGAGGGCCGCGGATACGCAGTATTTT	CAWCSGRAADTQYF
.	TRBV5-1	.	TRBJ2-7	TGCGCCAGCAGCCCGGCTCCCCAGAGCTCCTCCGAGCAGTACTTC	CASSPAPQSSSEQYF
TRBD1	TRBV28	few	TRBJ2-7	TGTGCCAGCAGTTTACCGACAGGGAACCTCTACGAGCAGTACTTC	CASSLPTGNLYEQYF
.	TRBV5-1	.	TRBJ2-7	TGCGCCAGCAGCTTGGATCTCCGCTACGAGCAGTACTTC	CASSLDLRYEQYF
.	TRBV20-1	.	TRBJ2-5	TGCAGTGCTAGACCCCGTCCGGATGGGACCCAGTACTTC	CSARPRPDGTQYF
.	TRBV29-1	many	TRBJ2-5	TGCAGCGTTGCACAGTCGAGCGGGGAGACCCAGTACTTC	CSVAQSSGETQYF
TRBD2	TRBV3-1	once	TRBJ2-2	TGTGCCAGCAGCCTGCCTAGCGGGAGGAGGAGCGGGGAGCTGTGTTTT	CASSLPSGRRSGELCF
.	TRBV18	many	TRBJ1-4	TGTGCCAGCTCACAGGGAACCTATAATGAAAAACTGTTTTTT	CASSQGTYNEKLFF
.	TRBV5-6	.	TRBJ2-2	TGTGCCAGCAGCTTGGTAGGGACCCACTTCAACACCGGGGAGCTGTTTTTT	CASSLVGTHFNTGELFF